Presented here are 31 T cell receptor beta chains from one specimen sequenced in a study of cytomegalovirus exposure and HLA in healthy donors. It was with 60 Vbeta and 13 Jbeta primers that the PCR ran. The method was immunoSEQ multiplex PCR; TCRdb's version includes in-frame clones alone and lacks a portion of them. The sample consists of about 160,000 clones, less than 80% of them appearing once. Sequenced input: PBMCs. The receptors were gathered from a man aged 35 to 55 in good health and CMV-seronegative.

The J gene is TRBJ2-1, the V gene TRBV27; D gene uncertain. Germline loops: CDR1 MNHEY, CDR2 SMNVEV (reference sequence). V lost 2 bases and J lost 9, with 11 bases in between. The length of the CDR3 is 13 residues. The CDR3 region is CASSLIFRGEQFF. The CDR3 region has the DNA TGTGCCAGCAGTTTAATTTTCCGAGGTGAGCAGTTCTTC.

The table lists this clone with a count of one. One junction end does not reproduce the germline sequence, and a read error may be involved. V and J are TRBV30 and TRBJ2-4; TRBD2 aligns across 11 bases. The CDR3 runs to 18 residues. Per the germline V gene, CDR1 is GTSNPN and CDR2 is SVGIG (reference sequence). As DNA, the CDR3 is TGTGCCTGGAGTTTCGGGACTAGCGGCTTCCTAGCCAAAAACAGTCAGTACTTC. This translates into CAWSFGTSGFLAKNSQYF.

The chain combines TRBV11-3 with TRBJ2-1; 11 bases line up with TRBD2. The germline V gene has CDR1 SGHNT and CDR2 YENEEA. There are 15 residues in the CDR3. Trimming at V came to 5 bases and at J to 10 bases, leaving 10 bases not matched to a gene. The CDR3 sequence is CASSNSGRAHGEQFF. The CDR3 DNA reads as TGTGCCAGCAGCAATAGCGGGAGGGCCCATGGAGAGCAGTTCTTC.

This clone was observed a few times. Here the CDR3 reads CASSISVNTEAFF. CDR3 bases: TGTGCCAGTAGTATATCAGTAAACACTGAAGCTTTCTTT. The chain recombines TRBV19 with TRBJ1-1; D ambiguous. The CDR3 totals 13 residues. Germline V gene data show CDR1 as LNHDA and CDR2 as SQIVND (reference sequence). The ends were cut back, 2 bases at V and 2 bases at J, with 6 bases in the middle.

This chain joins TRBV2 and TRBJ2-1; 11 nucleotides match TRBD2. The CDR3 has 14 residues. With 4 bases clipped from V and 5 bases from J, the junction kept 1 base outside the gene matches. Germline values: CDR1 SNHLY, CDR2 FYNNEI. This CDR3 reads CASSVLAGDNEQFF. The CDR3, as DNA: TGTGCCAGCAGTGTACTAGCGGGGGACAATGAGCAGTTCTTC.

This clone is classed as medium-sized. The V call is TRBV4-2, the J call TRBJ2-2; TRBD2 matches at 11 bases. CDR1 and CDR2 from the germline V gene are LGHNA and YNFKEQ. Trimming at V came to 7 bases and at J to 1 base, leaving 14 bases not matched to a gene. The CDR3 spans 19 residues. The CDR3 coding sequence is TGTGCCAGCACTAAGGGAGAGGCTAGCGGGAGGCTGAACACCGGGGAGCTGTTTTTT. This translates into CASTKGEASGRLNTGELFF.

This clone was counted between two and nine times. V usage is TRBV7-8 and J usage is TRBJ2-7; 7 bases are shared with TRBD1. The V and J ends lost 4 bases and 2 bases, in that order; junction bases with no gene match: 5. This CDR3 comprises 14 residues. The germline V gene encodes CDR1 SGHVS and CDR2 FQNEAQ. The CDR3 DNA is TGTGCCAGCAGCTCATGGCAGGGGGCCTACGAGCAGTACTTC. The encoded protein is CASSSWQGAYEQYF.

CDR3 nucleotide sequence: TGTGCCAGCAGCGCCAGACAGGACATTAACTATGGCTACACCTTC. This gives the protein CASSARQDINYGYTF. The genes are TRBV14 and TRBJ1-2; D may be TRBD1 (6 bases). CDR1 SGHDN and CDR2 FVKESK come from the germline V gene. The CDR3 sequence is 15 residues long. The V and J ends lost 5 bases and 1 base respectively, with 14 bases between them.

This chain joins TRBV5-1 and TRBJ1-1, with D possibly matching TRBD1 (6 bases). CDR1 is SGHRS, CDR2 YFSETQ, per germline. The CDR3 loop spans 14 amino acids. Trimming took off 4 bases at V and 8 bases at J, with 18 bases between the two ends. The CDR3 protein is CASSVEYRAGEAFF. In DNA form, the CDR3 reads TGCGCCAGCAGCGTGGAATACAGGGCTGGCGAAGCTTTCTTT.

CDR3 protein: CASSFGTTTNEKLFF. The CDR3, as DNA: TGTGCCAGCAGCTTTGGGACTACAACTAATGAAAAACTGTTTTTT. The chain links TRBV7-9 to TRBJ1-4; the D gene is possibly TRBD1 (5 bases). The CDR3 has 15 amino acids. In germline, CDR1 is SEHNR, CDR2 FQNEAQ (reference sequence). V gave up 3 bases and J gave up 0 bases, with 8 bases separating them. The whole variable domain, remainder taken from reference TRBV7-9 and TRBJ1-4, is DTGVSQNPRHKITKRGQNVTFRCDPISEHNRLYWYRQTLGQGPEFLTYFQNEAQLEKSRLLSDRFSAERPKGSFSTLEIQRTEQGDSAMYLCASSFGTTTNEKLFFGSGTQLSVL.

This clone appeared once. The chain links TRBV19 to TRBJ2-3; 11 bases align to TRBD1. The V and J ends lost 6 bases and 4 bases, in that order; junction bases with no gene match: 15. This CDR3 region has 18 residues. CDR1 LNHDA and CDR2 SQIVND come from the germline V gene (reference sequence). The CDR3 DNA follows: TGTGCCAGTAGCCAAAACCGCCCCGGGACAGGGGGATCAGATACGCAGTATTTT. Its protein product is CASSQNRPGTGGSDTQYF.

The chain combines TRBV25-1 with TRBJ1-2; no definite D call. From germline, CDR1 is MGHDK and CDR2 SYGVNS. The CDR3 totals 13 residues. Deletions cut 0 bases from V and 7 bases from J, with 9 bases between. The CDR3 DNA follows: TGTGCCAGCAGTGAATATAGCCGCGGTGGCTACACCTTC. This translates into CASSEYSRGGYTF.

V and J are TRBV9 and TRBJ2-7; 9 nucleotides agree with TRBD2. V was clipped by 1 base and J by 0 bases; unmatched bases: 2. The germline V gene has CDR1 SGDLS and CDR2 YYNGEE. This CDR3 is built from 15 residues. The CDR3 nucleotides are TGTGCCAGCAGCGTAAATAGCGGGAGCTCCTACGAGCAGTACTTC. Protein: CASSVNSGSSYEQYF.

J is TRBJ2-7 and V is TRBV27; D is undetermined. Trimming cost V 0 bases and J 3 bases, with 9 bases left between them. Per germline, CDR1 MNHEY and CDR2 SMNVEV (reference sequence). The CDR3 is made up of 14 amino acids. This CDR3 is CASSLSSPSYEQYF. The CDR3 DNA sequence: TGTGCCAGCAGTTTATCGAGCCCGAGCTACGAGCAGTACTTC.

A single count supports this clone. The genes are TRBV5-6 and TRBJ1-1, with TRBD1 matching over 11 bases. The CDR3 is 14 residues long. The V segment lost 6 bases and the J segment 10 bases; nucleotides outside the gene matches: 11. Germline assignment: CDR1 SGHDT and CDR2 YYEEEE. The CDR3 region is CASTWTAGQGGAFF. Here the CDR3 DNA reads TGTGCCAGCACCTGGACCGCGGGACAGGGGGGAGCTTTCTTT.

This chain uses TRBV5-8 with TRBJ2-1; no definite D call. CDR3 size: 14 residues. V was shortened by 0 bases and J by 2 bases, with 6 bases between the two germline ends. Germline V lookup: CDR1 SGHTS, CDR2 YDEGEE. The CDR3 here is CASSLELTYNEQFF. As DNA, the CDR3 is TGTGCCAGCAGCTTGGAACTGACCTACAATGAGCAGTTCTTC.

The V and J genes are TRBV11-2 and TRBJ2-7, with 9 bases matching TRBD2. This CDR3 spans 15 amino acids. V was clipped by 6 bases and J by 2 bases; unmatched bases: 8. The germline gives CDR1 SGHAT, CDR2 FQNNGV. CDR3 nucleotide sequence: TGTGCCAGCAGATCTAGCGGGACTAGGCCCTACGAGCAGTACTTC. Protein: CASRSSGTRPYEQYF.

In nucleotides, the CDR3 is TGTGCCAGCAGTTTATTAAGGGGGCCCCAGCATTTT. It translates to CASSLLRGPQHF. The rearrangement links TRBV28 to TRBJ1-5, with D perhaps matching TRBD1 (5 bases). The CDR3 runs 12 residues. V gave up 1 base and J gave up 9 bases, with 7 bases separating them. Looked up from germline, CDR1 is MDHEN and CDR2 is SYDVKM.

The chain has TRBV4-1 and TRBJ2-4; 9 nucleotides agree with TRBD1. Germline-derived CDR1 and CDR2 are MGHRA and YSYEKL. J gave up 1 base and V 1 base, and 8 bases lay outside the gene matches. The CDR3 runs to 18 residues. The DNA for the CDR3 is TGCGCCAGCAGCCAAGTCTTCTACAGGGGGCACGCCAAAAACATTCAGTACTTC. Protein sequence: CASSQVFYRGHAKNIQYF.

The V gene is TRBV18, the J gene TRBJ2-5; the match to TRBD1 covers 11 bases. The V gene's germline CDR1 is KGHSH and CDR2 LQKENI. The V and J ends lost 2 bases and 5 bases, in that order; junction bases with no gene match: 4. This CDR3 is built from 15 residues. In DNA, the CDR3 is TGTGCCAGCTCACCAAGGACAGGGGGCCAGGAGACCCAGTACTTC. It codes for CASSPRTGGQETQYF.

The J gene is TRBJ2-2, the V gene TRBV6-1; TRBD2 matches at 13 bases. Germline V gene data show CDR1 as MNHNS and CDR2 as SASEGT. CDR3 length equals 14 residues. The V and J ends lost 4 bases and 8 bases, in that order; junction bases with no gene match: 1. This CDR3 reads CASSGTSGRGELFF. CDR3 DNA sequence: TGTGCCAGCAGTGGGACTAGCGGGAGAGGGGAGCTGTTTTTT.

The chain recombines TRBV5-1 with TRBJ2-3, with TRBD1 matching over 9 bases. The CDR3 is 15 amino acids. CDR1 and CDR2 (germline): SGHRS, YFSETQ. V was clipped by 1 base and J by 4 bases; unmatched bases: 4. The CDR3 loop reads CASSLPQGAADTQYF. CDR3 bases: TGCGCCAGCAGCTTGCCACAGGGGGCCGCAGATACGCAGTATTTT.

This chain links TRBV30 with TRBJ2-3; 7 bases match TRBD1. V shed 5 bases, J shed 3 bases, and the junction held 2 bases outside the gene matches. The germline gives CDR1 GTSNPN, CDR2 SVGIG (reference sequence). This CDR3 is 12 amino acids long. Here the CDR3 reads CAWETGTDTQYF. The CDR3 bases are TGTGCCTGGGAGACAGGGACAGATACGCAGTATTTT. Supplemented by reference TRBV30 and TRBJ2-3, the full variable domain reads SQTIHQWPATLVQPVGSPLSLECTVEGTSNPNLYWYRQAAGRGLQLLFYSVGIGQISSEVPQNLSASRPQDRQFILSSKKLLLSDSGFYLCAWETGTDTQYFGPGTRLTVL.

The V gene is TRBV11-2, the J gene TRBJ1-4; TRBD1 matches 11 bases. The CDR3 totals 13 residues. Germline V CDR1 and CDR2: SGHAT, FQNNGV. The trim removed 8 bases at V and 7 bases at J, leaving 3 bases unmatched. CDR3 protein: CASGQGAVEKLFF. The CDR3 nucleotides read TGTGCCAGCGGACAGGGGGCAGTTGAAAAACTGTTTTTT.

The CDR3 spells CASSERLAGGTGELFF. CDR3 nucleotide sequence: TGTGCCAGCAGCGAACGACTAGCGGGCGGCACCGGGGAGCTGTTTTTT. V usage is TRBV9 and J usage is TRBJ2-2; 10 bases agree with TRBD2. CDR3 size: 16 residues. Per germline, CDR1 SGDLS and CDR2 YYNGEE. V gave up 3 bases and J gave up 4 bases; unmatched junction bases: 6.

V gene TRBV11-3 combines with J gene TRBJ2-1; 9 bases line up with TRBD1. Germline assignment: CDR1 SGHNT and CDR2 YENEEA. The CDR3 runs 15 residues. Trimming took 4 bases from V and 5 from J; bases not matched to a gene: 6. CDR3 bases: TGTGCCAGCAGCTCAGGGGGACAGGGCCACAATGAGCAGTTCTTC. It yields the protein CASSSGGQGHNEQFF.

V usage is TRBV7-9 and J usage is TRBJ1-4; 9 nucleotides line up with TRBD1. CDR3 size: 14 residues. With 5 bases clipped from V and 5 bases from J, the junction kept 3 bases outside the gene matches. CDR1 and CDR2 from the germline V gene are SEHNR and FQNEAQ (reference sequence). Here the CDR3 reads CASSRGQGNEKLFF. The DNA of the CDR3 is TGTGCCAGCAGCAGGGGACAGGGAAATGAAAAACTGTTTTTT.

Note on this clone: One end of the junction does not line up with germline, which may come from a read error. This rearrangement joins TRBV7-8 to TRBJ2-2; a possible D gene is TRBD2 (5 bases). The CDR3 loop spans 14 amino acids. The V gene's germline CDR1 is SGHVS and CDR2 FQNEAQ. The DNA for the CDR3 is TGTGCCAGCCTCAGAGAAATGAACACCGGGAAGCTGTTTTTT. Its protein is CASLREMNTGKLFF.

V and J are TRBV2 and TRBJ2-7; tentatively, D is TRBD1 (6 bases). Germline lookup yields CDR1 SNHLY and CDR2 FYNNEI. With 6 bases removed from V and 5 bases from J, the gap between germline ends came to 8 bases. The CDR3 has 11 amino acids. The DNA for the CDR3 is TGTGCCAGCAGACAGGGTAACGAGCAGTACTTC. Translating gives CASRQGNEQYF.

This chain connects TRBV18 to TRBJ2-7, with TRBD2 matching 7 bases. The CDR3 extends over 13 amino acids. Trimming at V came to 6 bases and at J to 1 base, leaving 3 bases not matched to a gene. The germline gives CDR1 KGHSH, CDR2 LQKENI. The CDR3 spells CASSAGGSYEQYF. CDR3 in DNA: TGTGCCAGCTCCGCCGGGGGGTCCTACGAGCAGTACTTC. Looking up the rest from reference TRBV18 and TRBJ2-7 gives the full variable domain: NAGVMQNPRHLVRRRGQEARLRCSPMKGHSHVYWYRQLPEEGLKFMVYLQKENIIDESGMPKERFSAEFPKEGPSILRIQQVVRGDSAAYFCASSAGGSYEQYFGPGTRLTVT.

The V call is TRBV28, the J call TRBJ2-2, with 7 bases aligning to TRBD1. Germline CDR1 and CDR2: MDHEN and SYDVKM. V lost 4 bases to trimming and J lost 5 bases; unmatched junction nucleotides: 1. The CDR3 has 13 amino acids. CDR3 in amino acids: CASSSTGTGELFF. The CDR3 DNA is TGTGCCAGCAGTTCGACAGGGACCGGGGAGCTGTTTTTT. Complete variable domain (other parts from reference TRBV28 and TRBJ2-2): DVKVTQSSRYLVKRTGEKVFLECVQDMDHENMFWYRQDPGLGLRLIYFSYDVKMKEKGDIPEGYSVSREKKERFSLILESASTNQTSMYLCASSSTGTGELFFGEGSRLTVL.